A few counts support the clone carrying this T cell receptor (beta chain). The sample belongs to a study of CD8 T cells in ankylosing spondylitis. MiXCR was run by TCRdb on the 5' RACE reads, yielding one entry per CDR3 protein. The sample carries a few hundred thousand distinct CDR3 sequences, 20% recorded once. Losses at the gene ends were 3 bases for V and 3 bases for J; bases not matched to a gene: 4. CDR1 MGHDK and CDR2 SYGVNS come from the germline V gene. The CDR3 runs 15 residues. This sequence joins TRBV25-1 and TRBJ2-2; 7 nucleotides align to TRBD1. This TCR was recovered from a male donor with ankylosing spondylitis or in good health (not recorded which). The sequenced sample was blood, either unsorted or a sorted T cell fraction (not recorded which). As DNA, the CDR3 is TGTGCCAGCAGTGATACAGGGGTTCACACCGGGGAGCTGTTTTTT. Its translation is CASSDTGVHTGELFF.